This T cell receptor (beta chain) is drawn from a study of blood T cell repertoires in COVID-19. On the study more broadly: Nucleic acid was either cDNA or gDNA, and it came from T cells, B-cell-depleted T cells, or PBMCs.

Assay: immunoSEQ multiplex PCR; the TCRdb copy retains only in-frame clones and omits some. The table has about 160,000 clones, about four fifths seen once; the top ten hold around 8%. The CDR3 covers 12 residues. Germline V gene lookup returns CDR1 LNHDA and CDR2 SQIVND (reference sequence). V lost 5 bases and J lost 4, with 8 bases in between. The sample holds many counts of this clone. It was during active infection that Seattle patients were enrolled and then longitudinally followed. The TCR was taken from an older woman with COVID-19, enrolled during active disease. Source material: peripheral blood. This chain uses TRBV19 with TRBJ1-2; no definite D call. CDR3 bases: TGTGCCAGTAGTGAAACAGCCTATGGCTACACCTTC. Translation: CASSETAYGYTF.